Below, 20 T cell receptor beta chains from the same sample are listed, as sequenced in a study of beta chain features in type 1 diabetes. Sequencing targeted expressed TCRB transcripts, as all isolated RNA had been reverse transcribed. The table came from immunoSEQ multiplex PCR; TCRdb's copy has only in-frame clones and leaves some out. The table lists fewer than 900,000 clones, 17% of them singletons. Source material: naive CD4+ T cells from blood. Every receptor here comes from a woman under 30 in good health.

This clone was recorded at least ten times. At the DNA level, this CDR3 is encoded by other sequences in the same sample as well. This chain joins TRBV7-9 and TRBJ2-7; D is unresolved. The CDR3 has 12 amino acids. Between the trimmed V and J ends, which lost 3 bases and 0 bases, there was a span of 3 bases. Germline V CDR1 and CDR2: SEHNR, FQNEAQ (reference sequence). CDR3 nucleotide sequence: TGTGCCAGCAGCTTTTCCTCCTACGAGCAGTACTTC. This encodes CASSFSSYEQYF. The variable domain in full, with the rest retrieved from reference TRBV7-9 and TRBJ2-7, is DTGVSQNPRHKITKRGQNVTFRCDPISEHNRLYWYRQTLGQGPEFLTYFQNEAQLEKSRLLSDRFSAERPKGSFSTLEIQRTEQGDSAMYLCASSFSSYEQYFGPGTRLTVT.

This chain links TRBV19 with TRBJ1-1; D unresolved. Germline V gene sequence: CDR1 LNHDA, CDR2 SQIVND (reference sequence). V was cut by 5 bases and J by 5 bases, with 15 bases left in between. This CDR3 contains 14 residues. The DNA for the CDR3 is TGTGCCAGTAGTGCGGGCTTTTCTGGGACTGAAGCTTTCTTT. Encoded protein: CASSAGFSGTEAFF. The full variable domain, with the rest looked up from reference TRBV19 and TRBJ1-1, is DGGITQSPKYLFRKEGQNVTLSCEQNLNHDAMYWYRQDPGQGLRLIYYSQIVNDFQKGDIAEGYSVSREKKESFPLTVTSAQKNPTAFYLCASSAGFSGTEAFFGQGTRLTVV.

In its sample, this clone was seen a few times. The CDR3 protein is CSSRGGSFETQYF. In nucleotides, the CDR3 is TGCAGCTCAAGGGGCGGGAGTTTTGAGACCCAGTACTTC. This chain links TRBV29-1 with TRBJ2-5; TRBD2 matches at 7 bases. Trimming took 8 bases from V and 5 from J; bases not matched to a gene: 11. Germline-derived CDR1 and CDR2 are SQVTM and ANQGSEA. This CDR3 spans 13 amino acids. The complete variable domain, with remaining parts taken from reference TRBV29-1 and TRBJ2-5, reads SAVISQKPSRDICQRGTSLTIQCQVDSQVTMMFWYRQQPGQSLTLIATANQGSEATYESGFVIDKFPISRPNLTFSTLTVSNMSPEDSSIYLCSSRGGSFETQYFGPGTRLLVL.

This clone has more than one count but fewer than ten. This chain connects TRBV10-3 to TRBJ2-6; D assignment may be TRBD1 or TRBD2 (6 bases each). The CDR3 covers 16 residues. Trimming stripped 8 bases from V and 1 base from J, with 15 bases between. Germline-derived CDR1 and CDR2 are ENHRY and SYGVKD. CDR3 loop: CAISGDNPSGANVLTF. CDR3 DNA: TGTGCCATCTCGGGGGACAACCCATCTGGGGCCAACGTCCTGACTTTC.

The V and J genes are TRBV29-1 and TRBJ1-2; D may be TRBD1 (5 bases). V lost 7 bases and J lost 7, with 13 bases in between. The CDR3 is 11 amino acids. The germline gives CDR1 SQVTM, CDR2 ANQGSEA. In nucleotides, the CDR3 is TGCAGCGGGTATAACGGGGGTGGCTACACCTTC. Amino acid sequence: CSGYNGGGYTF.

The V call is TRBV7-2, the J call TRBJ1-3, with 7 bases identical to TRBD1. CDR3 size: 14 residues. CDR1 SGHTA and CDR2 FQGNSA come from the germline V gene. The V and J ends lost 2 bases and 2 bases, in that order; junction bases with no gene match: 0. The CDR3: CASSLQGAGNTIYF. CDR3 coding DNA: TGTGCCAGCAGCTTACAGGGGGCTGGAAACACCATATATTTT.

This clone was found once. CDR3 in DNA: TGTGCCAGCTCAAGAACCACTCCTCTCCCCGCCAGCCGAGAGGGCTATGGCTACACCTTC. Translating gives CASSRTTPLPASREGYGYTF. This chain links TRBV18 with TRBJ1-2, with D unclear. The germline V and J ends were trimmed by 5 bases and 4 bases, with 32 bases remaining between them. The CDR3 extends over 20 amino acids. The germline V gene has CDR1 KGHSH and CDR2 LQKENI.

The chain employs TRBV9 and TRBJ2-2; TRBD2 aligns across 13 bases. The CDR3 covers 16 residues. Germline-derived CDR1 and CDR2 are SGDLS and YYNGEE. V dropped 2 bases and J dropped 6; count of bases not matched to a gene: 4. CDR3 in amino acids: CASSVGLAGDAGELFF. The CDR3 DNA reads as TGTGCCAGCAGCGTCGGACTAGCGGGAGATGCCGGGGAGCTGTTTTTT.

The V gene is TRBV28, the J gene TRBJ2-7; 13 bases line up with TRBD2. Germline CDR1 reads MDHEN; CDR2 reads SYDVKM. With 2 bases clipped from V and 6 bases from J, the junction kept 4 bases outside the gene matches. The CDR3 runs 15 residues. CDR3 DNA sequence: TGTGCCAGCAGTTTACGGACTAGCGGGAGCGTCGAGCAGTACTTC. Translated: CASSLRTSGSVEQYF. Complete variable domain (other parts from reference TRBV28 and TRBJ2-7): DVKVTQSSRYLVKRTGEKVFLECVQDMDHENMFWYRQDPGLGLRLIYFSYDVKMKEKGDIPEGYSVSREKKERFSLILESASTNQTSMYLCASSLRTSGSVEQYFGPGTRLTVT.

This clone was detected only a few times. The J gene is TRBJ1-3, the V gene TRBV18, with 7 bases matching TRBD1. Per germline, CDR1 KGHSH and CDR2 LQKENI. V was pared by 5 bases and J by 0 bases, with 4 bases of the junction left unmatched. The length of the CDR3 is 15 residues. The CDR3 sequence is CASSTGDSSGNTIYF. Written as DNA, the CDR3 is TGTGCCAGCTCAACTGGGGACAGCTCTGGAAACACCATATATTTT.

J is TRBJ1-1 and V is TRBV6-6; D gene uncertain. The CDR3 length is 13 residues. Germline CDR1 MNHNY, CDR2 SVGAGI (reference sequence). V lost 2 bases, J lost 0 bases, and 4 bases lay in between. In DNA, the CDR3 is TGTGCCAGCAGTTACGGGATGAACACTGAAGCTTTCTTT. Its protein is CASSYGMNTEAFF.

This rearrangement joins TRBV9 to TRBJ2-2; D ambiguous. The V gene lost 3 bases and the J gene lost 3 bases, with 6 bases spanning the gap. The CDR3 length is 13 residues. CDR1 SGDLS and CDR2 YYNGEE come from the germline V gene. This chain's CDR3 is CASSARHTGELFF. The CDR3 DNA sequence: TGTGCCAGCAGCGCGCGACACACCGGGGAGCTGTTTTTT.

This clone was seen a handful of times. V gene TRBV25-1 combines with J gene TRBJ2-3; 12 positions agree with TRBD1. Unmatched junction bases numbered 3, after V lost 1 base and J lost 4 bases. The CDR3 has 16 amino acids. Per germline, CDR1 MGHDK and CDR2 SYGVNS. CDR3 region: CASSELGTGGADTQYF. CDR3 in DNA: TGTGCCAGCAGTGAATTAGGGACAGGGGGCGCAGATACGCAGTATTTT.

A few counts support this clone. The J gene is TRBJ2-2, the V gene TRBV2, with TRBD1 matching over 7 bases. The V segment lost 6 bases and the J segment 5 bases; nucleotides outside the gene matches: 12. Germline assignment: CDR1 SNHLY and CDR2 FYNNEI. This CDR3 has 16 residues. The CDR3 DNA reads TGTGCCAGCAGGAGAATGACAGGGTCCTTAACCGGGGAGCTGTTTTTT. This translates into CASRRMTGSLTGELFF.

The chain carries TRBV19 and TRBJ2-1; possible D gene TRBD2, 5 bases. CDR3 length: 17 amino acids. The germline V gene has CDR1 LNHDA and CDR2 SQIVND (reference sequence). The V and J ends lost 6 bases and 0 bases respectively, with 18 bases between them. CDR3 sequence reads: CASRISRTSSSYNEQFF. For the CDR3, the DNA is TGTGCCAGTAGGATATCCCGGACTTCTAGCTCCTACAATGAGCAGTTCTTC. Complete variable domain (other parts from reference TRBV19 and TRBJ2-1): DGGITQSPKYLFRKEGQNVTLSCEQNLNHDAMYWYRQDPGQGLRLIYYSQIVNDFQKGDIAEGYSVSREKKESFPLTVTSAQKNPTAFYLCASRISRTSSSYNEQFFGPGTRLTVL.

Only a few counts were recorded for this clone. This chain uses TRBV7-6 with TRBJ2-3; D perhaps matches TRBD2 (5 bases). Trimming removed 2 bases from V and 3 bases from J, with 18 bases in between. CDR1 and CDR2 (germline): SGHVS, FNYEAQ. CDR3 size: 17 residues. The CDR3 reads CASSLHLVGDGTDTQYF. In DNA form, the CDR3 reads TGTGCCAGCAGCTTACATCTCGTGGGAGACGGTACAGATACGCAGTATTTT.

Remarks on this clone: Germline and junction disagree at one end, which may indicate a read error. This chain links TRBV2 with TRBJ2-7; 8 bases map to TRBD2. The V gene's germline CDR1 is SNHLY and CDR2 FYNNEI. The CDR3 is made up of 14 amino acids. The CDR3 here is CASSIRTSSHEQYF. CDR3 DNA sequence: TGTGCCAGCAGTATTCGGACTAGCTCCCACGAGCAGTACTTC.

In regard to this clone: Other DNA sequences in this specimen translate into the identical CDR3. The chain recombines TRBV9 with TRBJ2-5; D call uncertain. Germline loops: CDR1 SGDLS, CDR2 YYNGEE. The CDR3 covers 14 residues. Trimming removed 4 bases from V and 2 bases from J, with 12 bases in between. The CDR3 reads CASSQTLGQETQYF. The CDR3 nucleotides read TGTGCCAGCAGCCAGACGTTGGGGCAAGAGACCCAGTACTTC.

This sequence joins TRBV4-3 and TRBJ2-3; D gene uncertain. The CDR3 length is 17 residues. Trimming left V 2 bases short and J 1 base short, with 16 bases between. The germline gives CDR1 LGHNA, CDR2 YSLEER. CDR3 nucleotide sequence: TGCGCCAGCAGCCAAACCCTCCCCAGAAGGGGCACAGATACGCAGTATTTT. It specifies CASSQTLPRRGTDTQYF.

This clone was detected only a few times. The chain couples TRBV18 to TRBJ1-5; D is ambiguous. The CDR3 covers 15 residues. The V end lost 1 base, the J end lost 4 bases, and 11 bases lay between the germline ends. The germline V gene encodes CDR1 KGHSH and CDR2 LQKENI. CDR3 residues: CASSPRSGINQPQHF. CDR3 coding DNA: TGTGCCAGCTCACCACGATCTGGTATAAATCAGCCCCAGCATTTT.